This TCR beta chain was retrieved from a study of OX40 agonist ivuxolimab in advanced cancers. The V and J ends lost 3 bases and 4 bases respectively, with 18 bases between them. The CDR3 covers 17 residues. CDR1 is MNHNS and CDR2 is SASEGT in the germline V gene. Assay: immunoSEQ multiplex PCR; the TCRdb copy retains only in-frame clones and omits some. The repertoire holds 20,000 to 25,000 clones, with 84% as singletons. The chain has TRBV6-1 and TRBJ1-4; D uncertain. The clonotype was recovered from an adult with an advanced solid tumor such as melanoma, head and neck, liver or kidney cancer. The sample in question was CD4+ or CD8+ T cells sorted from blood, obtained in a trial of the OX40 agonist ivuxolimab. CDR3 in amino acids: CASSDPGSPQLNEKLFF. CDR3 DNA: TGTGCCAGCAGTGATCCCGGCAGCCCTCAACTTAATGAAAAACTGTTTTTT.